The entry below gives a single TCR beta chain sequence along with its context. Antigen specificity is unknown. This sample was taken from a study of siplizumab effects on memory and regulatory T cells. This CDR3 contains 13 residues. Germline CDR1 and CDR2: MDHEN and SYDVKM. Deletions cut 7 bases from V and 2 bases from J, with 12 bases between. Findings and limits, study-wide: Alloreactive sequences whose origin lay in unstimulated CD4+ memory cells were significantly reduced by siplizumab. Naive T cells looked more diverse than memory cells and looked like major alloresponse contributors. The mapping of alloreactive clones to unstimulated subsets covered only a minor fraction of them.

Per sample, the assay covered approximately 94,000 TCR templates. Some clones are missing from TCRdb's copy, which holds only in-frame ones; the method was immunoSEQ multiplex PCR. The table has around 100,000 clones, about nine tenths seen once; the top ten hold about 0.15%. The sequence came from a human donor in good health. V usage is TRBV28 and J usage is TRBJ2-7; D is uncertain. The sequenced sample consisted of CD4+ T cells sorted from blood. The CDR3 sequence: CASKGNKPYEQYF. DNA for the CDR3: TGTGCCAGCAAAGGGAACAAACCCTACGAGCAGTACTTC.